This T cell receptor beta chain was observed in a study of T-cell reconstitution after alpha-beta-depleted transplantation in children. TCRbeta library preparation incorporated unique molecular identifiers. One entry per CDR3 protein, called by TCRdb with MiXCR from the PCR reads. The table records about 590,000 distinct CDR3 sequences, approximately 13% of them present only once. CDR3 length equals 13 residues. The V end was cut by 0 bases, the J end by 5 bases, with 10 bases between. Germline lookup yields CDR1 DFQATT and CDR2 SNEGSKA (reference sequence). Comment on this clonotype: Its specificity is not known.

Study-wide points: One year post-transplant, T-cell counts and diversity were largely derived from T cells produced anew. Surviving recipient T cells and thymic progenitors produced the high day-60 TCRbeta diversity seen in some patients.

This chain joins TRBV20-1 and TRBJ2-5; the D gene is possibly TRBD2 (6 bases). This clonotype originated in a male patient younger than 18 who had a stem cell transplant for acute myeloid leukemia, so the T cells may come from the graft donor. Specimen: PBMCs, mostly from graft donor cells, collected 360 days after TCRalphabeta/CD19-depleted stem cell transplant. The CDR3 reads CSAREGGMETQYF. The CDR3 nucleotides are TGCAGTGCTAGAGAGGGCGGGATGGAGACCCAGTACTTC.